The clone carrying this TCR beta chain was observed a single time. This record belongs to a study of blood T cell repertoires in COVID-19. Looking at the study overall: COVID-19 samples from acute and convalescent phases originated in the United States, Italy and Spain. Nucleic acid was either cDNA or gDNA, and it came from T cells, B-cell-depleted T cells, or PBMCs.

The germline V gene has CDR1 LNHDA and CDR2 SQIVND (reference sequence). This CDR3 region has 14 residues. The V and J ends lost 4 bases and 8 bases, in that order; junction bases with no gene match: 7. Original processing notes: By means of reference gene primer amplification, nucleated cell counts were estimated. Using immunoSEQ multiplex PCR, the repertoire was profiled, and TCRdb retains in-frame clones only, with some absent. V, J and clone size reflect that table, while D and trimming were determined from the DNA. Of 150,000 to 200,000 clones in the sample, around 90% were seen once. J is TRBJ1-5 and V is TRBV19, with 8 bases identical to TRBD1. The origin of this receptor is a man between 60 and 70 years old with acute or convalescent COVID-19. Sequenced sample: peripheral blood. CDR3 region: CASSSLQGGKPQHF. The CDR3 coding sequence is TGTGCCAGTAGTAGCTTACAGGGGGGAAAGCCCCAGCATTTT.